These 10 T cell receptor beta chains were all obtained from the same sample, sequenced in a study of blood T cell dynamics during melanoma immunotherapy. The time point denotes: week 3, after first cycle of checkpoint inhibitor. Produced via immunoSEQ multiplex PCR; TCRdb's table is partial and in-frame only. The sample holds about 7,100 clones, 70% to 90% seen once. This sample comprised blood, obtained from a patient treated with checkpoint blockade. The receptors here all came from a human donor with melanoma.

The V call is TRBV4-1, the J call TRBJ1-2, with TRBD1 matching over 7 bases. This CDR3 has 14 amino acids. Germline-derived CDR1 and CDR2 are MGHRA and YSYEKL. After removal of 3 bases from V and 3 bases from J, the junction contained 4 bases not matched to a gene. CDR3 in DNA: TGCGCCAGCAGCCACCGGGACAGAGACTATGGCTACACCTTC. Translating gives CASSHRDRDYGYTF.

The genes are TRBV18 and TRBJ1-1; perhaps TRBD1 as D (6 bases). The length of the CDR3 is 14 residues. V was trimmed by 4 bases and J by 4 bases, leaving 13 bases between them. Germline lookup yields CDR1 KGHSH and CDR2 LQKENI. The CDR3, as DNA: TGTGCCAGCTCACATGAGGGGGAAGGCACTGAAGCTTTCTTT. Its translation is CASSHEGEGTEAFF.

V gene TRBV10-3 combines with J gene TRBJ1-6; TRBD1 matches at 7 bases. Germline CDR1 is ENHRY and CDR2 is SYGVKD. With V trimmed by 6 bases and J by 10 bases, 9 bases remained unmatched. The CDR3 extends over 14 amino acids. The CDR3 sequence: CAIRGQRGESPLHF. CDR3 nucleotides: TGTGCCATCAGGGGACAGAGAGGCGAGTCACCCCTCCACTTT.

The rearrangement uses TRBV6-1 and TRBJ1-2; D is ambiguous. CDR1 and CDR2 (germline): MNHNS, SASEGT. The CDR3 is 13 amino acids. V lost 1 base and J 8 bases, leaving 11 bases between the germline ends. The DNA for the CDR3 is TGTGCCAGCAGTGAAGAGCGGGCACGGGGCTACACCTTC. Its translation is CASSEERARGYTF.

The chain employs TRBV7-2 and TRBJ1-1; no definite D call. The CDR3 has 14 residues. V was clipped by 5 bases and J by 0 bases, with 10 bases between them. Germline CDR1 and CDR2: SGHTA and FQGNSA. CDR3 region: CASSLRWMNTEAFF. DNA of the CDR3: TGTGCCAGCAGCCTCCGGTGGATGAACACTGAAGCTTTCTTT.

This clone has a handful of counts. The chain is built from TRBV2 and TRBJ1-2; tentative D call: TRBD1 (6 bases). V was clipped by 7 bases and J by 6 bases, with 12 bases between them. The germline V gene encodes CDR1 SNHLY and CDR2 FYNNEI. The CDR3 is 12 amino acids. CDR3 in amino acids: CASITGFDGYTF. CDR3 bases: TGTGCCAGCATAACAGGGTTTGATGGCTACACCTTC.

The chain couples TRBV19 to TRBJ1-1; 7 bases are shared with TRBD1. CDR1 and CDR2 from the germline V gene are LNHDA and SQIVND (reference sequence). This CDR3 contains 12 residues. V was pared by 7 bases and J by 10 bases, with 9 bases of the junction left unmatched. The DNA of the CDR3 is TGTGCCAGTACGGAGGGGGCTAAGCCAGCTTTCTTT. It encodes CASTEGAKPAFF.

The V call is TRBV19, the J call TRBJ1-1; a possible D gene is TRBD1 (5 bases). Germline V CDR1 and CDR2: LNHDA, SQIVND (reference sequence). Trimming removed 0 bases from V and 5 bases from J, with 10 bases in between. The CDR3 length is 14 residues. The CDR3: CASSIDWGRTEAFF. DNA of the CDR3: TGTGCCAGTAGTATAGACTGGGGGAGGACTGAAGCTTTCTTT. The full variable domain, in which reference TRBV19 and TRBJ1-1 provide the parts outside the CDR3, is DGGITQSPKYLFRKEGQNVTLSCEQNLNHDAMYWYRQDPGQGLRLIYYSQIVNDFQKGDIAEGYSVSREKKESFPLTVTSAQKNPTAFYLCASSIDWGRTEAFFGQGTRLTVV.

V is TRBV6-1 and J is TRBJ1-1; TRBD1 aligns across 9 bases. V shed 6 bases and J 5 bases; nucleotides not matched to a gene: 7. Germline CDR1 reads MNHNS; CDR2 reads SASEGT. The CDR3 is 14 amino acids. The CDR3: CASSPTGGYTEAFF. CDR3 DNA sequence: TGTGCCAGCAGCCCTACAGGGGGCTATACTGAAGCTTTCTTT.

The chain uses TRBV16 and TRBJ1-1; D remains unclear. Germline V lookup: CDR1 KGHSY, CDR2 FQNENV. The V gene lost 4 bases and the J gene lost 1 base, with 13 bases spanning the gap. The CDR3 consists of 15 residues. The CDR3 protein is CASSLQSSGNTEAFF. The CDR3 DNA sequence: TGTGCCAGCAGCCTCCAATCGTCCGGGAACACTGAAGCTTTCTTT.